What follows are 9 T cell receptor beta chains derived from one specimen sequenced in a study of T-cell reconstitution after alpha-beta-depleted transplantation in children. Unique molecular identifiers featured in how the TCRbeta library was prepared. TCRdb used MiXCR to reprocess the PCR reads, holding one entry per CDR3 protein. The sample lists around 490,000 distinct CDR3 sequences; over 10% were seen once. The starting material was PBMCs, mostly from graft donor cells, obtained 180 days after TCRalphabeta/CD19-depleted stem cell transplant. All receptors derive from a female patient aged 2-15 years who had a stem cell transplant for aplastic anemia, so the T cells may come from the graft donor.

This chain joins TRBV30 and TRBJ1-1; the match to TRBD1 covers 9 bases. V lost 2 bases to trimming and J lost 11 bases; unmatched junction nucleotides: 12. The CDR3 contains 14 residues. Germline V gives CDR1 GTSNPN, CDR2 SVGIG (reference sequence). CDR3 DNA: TGTGCCTGGAGTAACGGACAGGGGTTCAGTCGGGCTTTCTTT. Translating it yields CAWSNGQGFSRAFF. Full variable domain (missing parts from reference TRBV30 and TRBJ1-1): SQTIHQWPATLVQPVGSPLSLECTVEGTSNPNLYWYRQAAGRGLQLLFYSVGIGQISSEVPQNLSASRPQDRQFILSSKKLLLSDSGFYLCAWSNGQGFSRAFFGQGTRLTVV.

The chain joins TRBV12-3 or TRBV12-4 to TRBJ2-4, with 7 bases aligning to TRBD1. Trimming removed 4 bases from V and 7 bases from J; junction bases left unmatched: 13. The CDR3 length is 16 residues. CDR3 residues: CASSSHNPKQGNIQYF. The DNA for the CDR3 is TGTGCCAGCAGTTCCCATAATCCAAAACAGGGGAACATTCAGTACTTC.

The chain uses TRBV29-1 and TRBJ1-1; D possibly corresponds to TRBD1 (6 bases). Germline CDR1 and CDR2: SQVTM and ANQGSEA. V shed 6 bases and J shed 2 bases, with 16 bases lying between them. CDR3 length: 14 amino acids. CDR3 in DNA: TGCAGCGTCGCAACAGGGCGAGGAAACACTGAAGCTTTCTTT. Translated, it gives CSVATGRGNTEAFF.

The rearrangement links TRBV3-1 to TRBJ2-2, with TRBD2 identical over 8 bases. This CDR3 comprises 15 residues. The germline V gene has CDR1 LGHDT and CDR2 YNNKEL (reference sequence). V was clipped by 6 bases and J by 2 bases; unmatched bases: 5. The CDR3 sequence is CASSLSGSNTGELFF. DNA for the CDR3: TGTGCCAGCAGTCTCAGCGGGAGCAACACCGGGGAGCTGTTTTTT.

This clonotype showed up many times. The chain carries TRBV7-6 and TRBJ1-5; 9 bases align to TRBD1. Germline V lookup: CDR1 SGHVS, CDR2 FNYEAQ. Trimming at V came to 3 bases and at J to 4 bases, leaving 10 bases not matched to a gene. The CDR3 contains 17 residues. This CDR3 reads CASSLATRTGANQPQHF. For the CDR3, the DNA is TGTGCCAGCAGCTTGGCTACAAGGACAGGGGCGAATCAGCCCCAGCATTTT.

In nucleotides, the CDR3 is TGCAGTGCTAGACCGGACAGGGTCTCCTACGAGCAGTACTTC. Its translation: CSARPDRVSYEQYF. V and J are TRBV20-1 and TRBJ2-7; 8 positions agree with TRBD1. J was trimmed by 0 bases and V by 2 bases; bases with no gene match: 3. The CDR3 loop spans 14 amino acids. Looked up from germline, CDR1 is DFQATT and CDR2 is SNEGSKA (reference sequence).

This clonotype was seen a few times. The rearrangement uses TRBV19 and TRBJ2-2; no clear D. This CDR3 has 15 amino acids. V was clipped by 5 bases and J by 5 bases, with 15 bases between them. Germline lookup yields CDR1 LNHDA and CDR2 SQIVND (reference sequence). CDR3 DNA sequence: TGTGCCAGTAGTTCTAGGACCCGCTGGACCGGGGAGCTGTTTTTT. Protein product: CASSSRTRWTGELFF.

There are many counts of this clonotype. This chain uses TRBV20-1 with TRBJ2-1; possibly TRBD1 or TRBD2 for D (5 bases each). The CDR3 is 14 residues long. Trimming pared 3 bases from V and 7 bases from J, leaving 16 bases between. Germline CDR1 is DFQATT and CDR2 is SNEGSKA (reference sequence). The CDR3 nucleotides are TGCAGTGCTAGTTCGGGGCCTACCTGGAATGAGCAGTTCTTC. This translates into CSASSGPTWNEQFF.

This clonotype appeared a few times. J is TRBJ1-5 and V is TRBV30; 8 nucleotides match TRBD1. With V trimmed by 4 bases and J by 7 bases, 6 bases remained unmatched. This CDR3 comprises 13 residues. Germline assignment: CDR1 GTSNPN and CDR2 SVGIG (reference sequence). CDR3 loop: CAWTAQGAQPQHF. CDR3 bases: TGTGCCTGGACCGCCCAGGGGGCCCAGCCCCAGCATTTT.